This T cell receptor (beta chain) was profiled in a study of cytomegalovirus exposure and HLA in healthy donors. Study details: Some 85 million unique TCRs, all from HLA-typed donors, were included in an early release of the data.

The donors (healthy individuals) were bone marrow donors. Study observations and caveats: It was reportedly the case that the classifier diagnosed cytomegalovirus status with high specificity and sensitivity.

The CDR3 covers 15 residues. Germline V gives CDR1 SGHTA, CDR2 FQGTGA. Trimming took 2 bases from V and 1 from J, leaving 11 bases between them. Primers for the PCR totalled 60 Vbeta and 13 Jbeta. Using immunoSEQ multiplex PCR, the repertoire was profiled, and TCRdb retains in-frame clones only, with some absent. The data hold approximately 140,000 clones, with roughly 80% observed a single time. Regarding this clone: What it recognizes is unknown.

The source is a woman between 55 and 75 years old in good health and CMV-seronegative. V and J are TRBV7-3 and TRBJ1-1; possible D gene TRBD1, 5 bases. The sample consisted of PBMCs. CDR3 in DNA: TGTGCCAGCAGCTTACTTGGGGCTTCGAACACTGAAGCTTTCTTT. Protein: CASSLLGASNTEAFF.